A selection of T cell receptor beta chains follows, all from one sample in a study of beta chain features in type 1 diabetes. TCRdb keeps only in-frame clones here, not all; method: immunoSEQ multiplex PCR. The sample yields some 640,000 clones, around 15% seen once. Material: naive CD4+ T cells from blood. These receptors were obtained from a man younger than 30 with type 1 diabetes. Both conserved end residues are part of each CDR3. Each record gives: D gene, clone size, J gene, V gene, CDR3 protein, CDR3 DNA. The D gene is left open where the match is weak. For some rows the clone size is stated as once, few or many, or as a class when expanded; others skip it.

D gene: -
clone size: -
J gene: TRBJ2-4
V gene: TRBV5-1
CDR3 protein: CASSPGRVTNIQYF
CDR3 DNA: TGCGCCAGCAGCCCAGGACGGGTGACAAACATTCAGTACTTC

D gene: -
clone size: few
J gene: TRBJ2-7
V gene: TRBV5-1
CDR3 protein: CASSQEGKQYF
CDR3 DNA: TGCGCCAGCTCACAGGAGGGGAAGCAGTACTTC

D gene: -
clone size: -
J gene: TRBJ1-2
V gene: TRBV30
CDR3 protein: CAWRRPRGGYGYTF
CDR3 DNA: TGTGCCTGGAGGCGCCCCCGGGGAGGCTATGGCTACACCTTC

D gene: -
clone size: -
J gene: TRBJ2-6
V gene: TRBV27
CDR3 protein: CASSTSSGANVLTF
CDR3 DNA: TGTGCCAGCTCTACAAGCTCTGGGGCCAACGTCCTGACTTTC

D gene: TRBD2
clone size: -
J gene: TRBJ2-5
V gene: TRBV9
CDR3 protein: CASSLSGTQETQYF
CDR3 DNA: TGTGCCAGCAGCTTAAGCGGGACTCAGGAGACCCAGTACTTC

D gene: -
clone size: -
J gene: TRBJ1-1
V gene: TRBV29-1
CDR3 protein: CSVEKATGNTEAFF
CDR3 DNA: TGCAGCGTTGAGAAGGCTACAGGGAACACTGAAGCTTTCTTT

D gene: -
clone size: few
J gene: TRBJ2-7
V gene: TRBV5-1
CDR3 protein: CASSLEGSEQYF
CDR3 DNA: TGCGCCAGCAGCTTGGAGGGTAGCGAGCAGTACTTC

D gene: TRBD1
clone size: few
J gene: TRBJ1-4
V gene: TRBV5-1
CDR3 protein: CASSLGQPATNEKLFF
CDR3 DNA: TGCGCCAGCAGCCTGGGACAGCCCGCAACTAATGAAAAACTGTTTTTT

D gene: -
clone size: few
J gene: TRBJ1-1
V gene: TRBV30
CDR3 protein: CAGQRGAEAFF
CDR3 DNA: TGTGCCGGCCAGCGGGGGGCTGAAGCTTTCTTT

D gene: -
clone size: few
J gene: TRBJ2-3
V gene: TRBV9
CDR3 protein: CASSLRADTDTQYF
CDR3 DNA: TGTGCCAGCAGCCTCCGGGCCGACACAGATACGCAGTATTTT

D gene: TRBD2
clone size: once
J gene: TRBJ2-1
V gene: TRBV7-3
CDR3 protein: CASSLRTSAGNNEQFF
CDR3 DNA: TGTGCCAGCAGCCTGCGGACTAGCGCTGGCAACAATGAGCAGTTCTTC

D gene: -
clone size: few
J gene: TRBJ2-2
V gene: TRBV5-1
CDR3 protein: CASSLGLVMSTGELFF
CDR3 DNA: TGCGCCAGCAGCTTGGGACTAGTAATGTCCACCGGGGAGCTGTTTTTT

D gene: -
clone size: few
J gene: TRBJ1-2
V gene: TRBV18
CDR3 protein: CASSPSGYGYTF
CDR3 DNA: TGTGCCAGCTCACCTTCGGGCTATGGCTACACCTTC